This T cell receptor (delta chain) was retrieved from a study of fetal and pediatric gammadelta thymocytes (dated 2022 in TCRdb). For context, the study as a whole: The bulk gammadelta thymocyte repertoires combined previously published and newly generated, unpublished data and were used to strengthen a single-cell study of gammadelta thymocyte development. The set of bulk gammadelta thymocyte repertoires included approximately ten subjects in total: 3 fetal thymus donors and 7 pediatric thymus donors. Previously published data (refs 27,28) and unpublished data were combined in the bulk gammadelta thymocyte repertoires. To increase subject numbers and strengthen the CDR3 publicity analysis, bulk TCR repertoire data were added.

A note on this clone: This clone's antigen is unknown. No quality values exist for individual bases; no much larger clone is one base distant.

Results the study describes overall, beyond this receptor: Compared with post-natal repertoires, fetal gammadelta thymocyte repertoires were previously reported to be enriched for TRDV2, TRGV8 and TRGV9 usage, low N additions and public CDR3s.

Staining of thymocytes was performed with Zombie NIR viability dye and with antibodies against CD3 (UCHT1), TCRgammadelta (11F2), TCRVgamma9 (IMMU360) and TCRVdelta2 (IMMU389). Bulk TRD and TRG CDR3 repertoires were produced separately from sorted Vgamma9Vdelta2 and nonVgamma9Vdelta2 gammadelta thymocytes taken from human fetal and pediatric thymuses. Pediatric thymus tissue was obtained in Belgium from children undergoing cardiac surgery. Pediatric thymus donors in the study were aged between about 1 and 12 years. As previously described, thymic cell suspensions were prepared from both fetal and post-natal thymuses. NonVgamma9Vdelta2 thymocytes were sorted as CD3+ gammadeltaTCR+ cells that did not have the Vgamma9+Vdelta2+ phenotype. A FACS Aria III cell sorter (BD Biosciences) was used to carry out the cell sorting. The CDR3 numbers 17 residues from cysteine through phenylalanine. CDR3 DNA is the only sequence kept; it has 51 bases, read in frame from the first base. From a lookup of the germline V gene, CDR1 and CDR2 are GEAIGNYY and EKD. Trimming leaves V shorter by 2 bases and J shorter by 4 bases, with the junction holding 3 bases beyond the gene matches.

The listed sequencing device is Illumina MiSeq. The authors processed their data as follows. To analyze publicity, the Vgamma9Vdelta2 and nonVgamma9Vdelta2 bulk CDR3 files from each subject were merged so that every subject had one combined repertoire. CDR3 publicity was given a score from 0 to 19 by checking each amino acid sequence across 9 single-cell datasets and 10 bulk repertoires with base R and dplyr. TCRdb reran clone calling on the public reads with CATT; rows sharing one DNA sequence were then combined. What appears here as the V and J calls and clone size reflects TCRdb's work, not the paper's. The sample data list 2,000 or so delta-chain clones, and around 27% of these were observed just once. The top ten clonotypes cover about 4.5% of the sample.

The sequencing input was non-Vgamma9Vdelta2 gamma-delta T cells from the thymus. The cell subset or site label for this specimen denotes: CD3+gammadeltaTCR+ thymocytes not co-expressing Vgamma9 and Vdelta2. The clonotype comes from a child who underwent cardiac surgery and was recorded as healthy. The chain links TRDV2 with TRDJ3, with 11 bases aligning to TRDD3. The nucleotide sequence is given as TGTGCCTGTGACAGTACTGGGGGATATTGGGACACCCGACAGATGTTTTTC. The resulting protein is CACDSTGGYWDTRQMFF.